This TCR beta chain is from a study of CD8 T cell repertoires and HIV-1 epitope variants. In the study overall: Control wells had CMV/EBV/flu peptides, negative Ebola AY9, or no peptide.

As to this clone: The antigen is not known.

Sequencing of TCR beta CDR3 used immunoSEQ survey depth. The method was immunoSEQ multiplex PCR; TCRdb's version includes in-frame clones alone and lacks a portion of them. The repertoire holds some 4,700 clones, with less than 75% as singletons. Per the germline V gene, CDR1 is SGHVS and CDR2 is FNYEAQ. CDR3 length: 17 amino acids. The trim removed 2 bases at V and 4 bases at J, leaving 10 bases unmatched. This clonotype originated in a male donor with HIV. The chain joins TRBV7-6 to TRBJ2-1; TRBD1 agrees at 8 bases. The sample taken for sequencing was cultured CD8+ T cells derived from PBMCs. CDR3 loop: CASSLRDDRGLYNEQFF. DNA for the CDR3: TGTGCCAGCAGCTTACGGGACGACAGGGGCCTTTACAATGAGCAGTTCTTC.